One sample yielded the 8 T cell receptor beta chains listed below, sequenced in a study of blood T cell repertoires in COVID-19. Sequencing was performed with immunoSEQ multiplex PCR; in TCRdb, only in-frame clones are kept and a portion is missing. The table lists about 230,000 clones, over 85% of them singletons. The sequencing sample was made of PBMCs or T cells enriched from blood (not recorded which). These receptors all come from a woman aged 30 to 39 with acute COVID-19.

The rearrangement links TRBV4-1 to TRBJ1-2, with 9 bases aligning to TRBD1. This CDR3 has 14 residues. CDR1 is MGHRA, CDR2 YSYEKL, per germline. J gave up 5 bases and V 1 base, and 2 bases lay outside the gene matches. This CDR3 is CASSQGQGGYGYTF. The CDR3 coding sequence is TGCGCCAGCAGCCAAGGACAGGGGGGGTATGGCTACACCTTC.

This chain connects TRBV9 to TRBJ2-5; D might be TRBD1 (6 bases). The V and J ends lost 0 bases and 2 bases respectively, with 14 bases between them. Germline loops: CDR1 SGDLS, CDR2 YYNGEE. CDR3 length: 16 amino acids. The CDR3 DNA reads TGTGCCAGCAGCGTAGCTACTGGAACAGGGCAAGAGACCCAGTACTTC. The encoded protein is CASSVATGTGQETQYF.

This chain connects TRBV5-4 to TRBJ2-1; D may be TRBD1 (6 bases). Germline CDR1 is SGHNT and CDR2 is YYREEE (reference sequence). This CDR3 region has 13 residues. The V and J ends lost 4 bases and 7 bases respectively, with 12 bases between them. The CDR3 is CASSDTGWNEQFF. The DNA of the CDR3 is TGTGCCAGCAGCGATACAGGGTGGAATGAGCAGTTCTTC.

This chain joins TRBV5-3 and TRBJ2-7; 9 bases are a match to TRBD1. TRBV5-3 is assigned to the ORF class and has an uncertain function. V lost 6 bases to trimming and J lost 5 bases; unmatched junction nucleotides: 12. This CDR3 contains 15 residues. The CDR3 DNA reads TGTGCCAGAACGCCGCCACAGGGGGCGACCCACGAGCAGTACTTC. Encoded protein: CARTPPQGATHEQYF.

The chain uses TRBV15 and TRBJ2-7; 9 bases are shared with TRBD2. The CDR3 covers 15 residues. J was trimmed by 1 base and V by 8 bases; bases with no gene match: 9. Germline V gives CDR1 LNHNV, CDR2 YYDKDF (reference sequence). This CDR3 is CATSAGTSRSYEQYF. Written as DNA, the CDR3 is TGTGCCACCTCTGCCGGGACTAGCAGGTCCTACGAGCAGTACTTC.

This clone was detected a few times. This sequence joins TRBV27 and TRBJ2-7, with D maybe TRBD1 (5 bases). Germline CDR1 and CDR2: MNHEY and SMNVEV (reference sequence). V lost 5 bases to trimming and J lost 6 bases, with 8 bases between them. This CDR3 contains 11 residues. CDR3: CASSQGSEQYF. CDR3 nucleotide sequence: TGTGCCAGCAGTCAGGGTAGCGAGCAGTACTTC.

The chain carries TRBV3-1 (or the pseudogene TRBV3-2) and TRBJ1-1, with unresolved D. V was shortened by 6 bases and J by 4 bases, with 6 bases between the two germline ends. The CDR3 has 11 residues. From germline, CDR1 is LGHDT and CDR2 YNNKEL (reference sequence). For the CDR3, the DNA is TGTGCCAGCAGGGGAGGCACTGAAGCTTTCTTT. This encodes CASRGGTEAFF.

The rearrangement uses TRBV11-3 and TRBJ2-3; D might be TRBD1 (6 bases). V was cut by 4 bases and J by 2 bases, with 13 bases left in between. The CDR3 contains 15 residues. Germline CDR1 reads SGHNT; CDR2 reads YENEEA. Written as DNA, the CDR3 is TGTGCCAGCAGCTACCGGGACACCGCCACAGATACGCAGTATTTT. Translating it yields CASSYRDTATDTQYF.